This T cell receptor (beta chain) is drawn from a study of early T cells in non-severe SARS-CoV-2 infection. The TCR library protocol attached unique molecular identifiers to the individual cDNA molecules. TCRdb independently ran MiXCR on the 5' RACE reads; one entry per CDR3 protein. The sample lists 80,000 or so distinct CDR3 sequences; over 11% were seen once. Germline CDR1 and CDR2: SQVTM and ANQGSEA. The CDR3 is 13 residues long. V was cut by 1 base and J by 12 bases, with 16 bases left in between. Regarding the study as a whole: The study's VDJdb matching favored anti-spike CD8 responses and missed private and CD4 specificities.

This clonotype was recorded a few times. Antigen specificity is unknown. The receptor's source is an adult who was a healthcare worker with PCR-confirmed SARS-CoV-2 infection or an uninfected control (not recorded which). Sample: whole blood. V is TRBV29-1 and J is TRBJ2-1, with D maybe TRBD2 (6 bases). The DNA of the CDR3 is TGCAGCGTTGAAGGGGGAATTAGCGGCCCGCAGTTCTTC. Translation: CSVEGGISGPQFF.